The present entry profiles one TCR beta chain with its context. Its antigen is not yet known. No base qualities exist here, and no much larger clone lies one base off it. The CDR3 goes from the cysteine to the phenylalanine over 15 residues. Only the CDR3 DNA stays, 45 bases, in frame from base 1. As encoded in the germline V gene (reference sequence), CDR1 is SEHNR while CDR2 is FQNEAQ. Relative to germline, V is missing 1 base and J is missing 9 bases, with 4 bases of the junction outside any gene match. The study was a case-control design nested within a healthcare worker cohort in London, UK, with weekly nasopharyngeal swab PCR tests and blood sampling. Healthcare workers were enrolled in the week of the UK lockdown, from 23 to 31 March 2020, and were followed every week for up to roughly 16 weeks. This sample was taken from a study of early T cells in non-severe SARS-CoV-2 infection (dated by TCRdb to the early 2020s). With respect to the entire study: TCR sequencing used bulk RNA from unsorted whole blood, so alpha and beta chains could not be paired.

The library was generated by 5' RACE. Sequenced on a NextSeq 500. The TCR library protocol attached unique molecular identifiers to individual cDNA molecules to correct for sequencing error and PCR bias. TCR alpha and beta chains were both sequenced, and the abundances of alpha and beta sequences in each sample were closely correlated with each other. The published analysis was carried out like this. Decombinator V4 was used to annotate TCR sequences for V gene, J gene and CDR3. Expanded TCRs were defined as changing significantly between any two time points under a Poisson model with p below 0.0001. Abundances of TCRs were expressed as counts per million after normalisation to the total number of TCRs sequenced in each sample. MAIT TCRs were defined by TRAV1-2 paired with TRAJ12, TRAJ20 or TRAJ33, and iNKT TCRs by TRAV10 paired with TRAJ18. VDJdb, accessed 1 November 2021, was searched for CMV, EBV and SARS-CoV-2 annotated TCRs, with TCRs annotated for multiple antigens excluded. Starting from the raw public reads, TCRdb applied fastp trimming at Q25, assembled clones with MiXCR and retained in-frame beta chains. Each entry is one CDR3 protein sequence, shown with its most common DNA and genes. TCRdb assigned the V and J calls; the authors' analysis was not used. This sample lists around 83,000 distinct CDR3 sequences; roughly 12% were detected once. Clones ranked in the top ten supply 4.4% of the sample.

What the work shows at the level of the full study, not this receptor alone: VDJdb matching was skewed toward anti-spike CD8 responses, so virus-specific expansions were likely underestimated and private and CD4 specificities were missed.

The V and J segments used are TRBV7-9 and TRBJ2-1, with 12 junctional bases fitting TRBD2. The sample here was whole blood, taken at baseline. The source of this sequence is an adult who was a healthcare worker with PCR-confirmed SARS-CoV-2 infection or an uninfected control (not recorded which). The DNA is TGTGCCAGCAGCTTAGTCCTAGCGGGAGGGCTTGAGCAGTTCTTC. The encoded protein is CASSLVLAGGLEQFF.